This is a list of T cell receptor beta chains from one sample in a study of T cells in Graves' hyperthyroidism and ophthalmopathy. TCRdb re-called the multiplex PCR reads through MiXCR, storing one row per CDR3 protein. The table lists under 350,000 distinct CDR3 sequences, roughly an eighth of them singletons, with approximately 7.9% in the top ten. Sequences were obtained from blood. The receptor set was obtained from a woman aged 40 to 50 with Graves' hyperthyroidism. Both conserved end residues are part of each CDR3.

j_call	v_call	cdr3_aa
TRBJ1-4	TRBV6-5	CASSFDRDLRKLFF
TRBJ2-3	TRBV6-1	CASRRQQSTDTQYF
TRBJ2-1	TRBV7-9	CASSQGENEQFF
TRBJ1-2	TRBV19	CASEGTADNYGYTF
TRBJ2-3	TRBV29-1	CSVLGLAGDTQYF
TRBJ1-1	TRBV24-1	CATSDSRQRNTEAFF
TRBJ2-3	TRBV3-1	CASAVSGRFYTQYF
TRBJ2-1	TRBV27	CASSLRGLNEQFF
TRBJ2-7	TRBV3-1	CASSQGGPLQYF
TRBJ2-3	TRBV6-5	CASSYSSGVLTDTQYF
TRBJ2-1	TRBV5-1	CASSLGLAGGAYNEQFF
TRBJ2-5	TRBV20-1	CSAGPPGKQETQYF
TRBJ2-7	TRBV2	CASSGGLDYEQYF
TRBJ2-7	TRBV7-9	CASSNSGRVEQYF
TRBJ2-7	TRBV20-1	CSARDRTGQGGYEQYF
TRBJ1-1	TRBV13	CASSLGDRMVVATEAFF
TRBJ1-6	TRBV28	CASSRQDLHSPLHF
TRBJ1-2	TRBV30	CAWSVLGQNYGYTF
TRBJ2-7	TRBV11-2	CASSVLSGSSYEQYF